The 23 T cell receptor beta chains listed next were all sequenced from one sample in a study of vaccination effects on CD4 cells after COVID-19. Using viral peptide pools, the ViraFEST assay grew out antigen-specific CD4+ T cells prior to sequencing. Upon completion of around ten days in culture, CD4+ T cells were isolated. Vaccinees lacked prior SARS-CoV-2 infection and tested negative for nucleocapsid antibodies. These receptors' antigens are unknown. Repertoires were generated with immunoSEQ multiplex PCR, while TCRdb's copy carries only in-frame clones and drops some. The sample has under 40,000 clones, around four fifths seen once. Sequenced here: CD4+ T cells from PBMCs cultured with HCoV-OC43 spike peptides, sampled before COVID-19 vaccination. Documented subset: HCoV-OC43 spike overlapping peptide pool stimulation. The receptors were gathered from a human donor who received a COVID-19 vaccine.

The chain couples TRBV10-3 to TRBJ1-2, with D unresolved. Germline loops: CDR1 ENHRY, CDR2 SYGVKD. The length of the CDR3 is 14 residues. V was pared by 0 bases and J by 4 bases, with 9 bases between. Here the CDR3 reads CAISESGLTYGYTF. The CDR3 coding sequence is TGTGCCATCAGTGAGTCGGGCTTAACCTATGGCTACACCTTC.

The gene calls are TRBV19 and TRBJ1-2, with TRBD1 matching 7 bases. V lost 6 bases to trimming and J lost 7 bases; unmatched junction nucleotides: 14. The CDR3 is 15 residues long. Germline CDR1 is LNHDA and CDR2 is SQIVND (reference sequence). This chain's CDR3 is CASSRRGGGGGGYTF. The CDR3 DNA reads as TGTGCCAGTAGCCGCCGGGGAGGGGGCGGTGGTGGCTACACCTTC.

V usage is TRBV6-1 and J usage is TRBJ1-5, with a tentative D call TRBD1 (5 bases). The V gene's germline CDR1 is MNHNS and CDR2 SASEGT. CDR3 length: 17 residues. Trimming shortened V by 2 bases and J by 4 bases, and 18 bases separated the two germline ends. The CDR3 DNA sequence: TGTGCCAGCAGTGAAATCTTAAGGGGAGGGTATAATCAGCCCCAGCATTTT. It is translated as CASSEILRGGYNQPQHF.

The rearrangement links TRBV3-1 (or the pseudogene TRBV3-2) to TRBJ1-2, with 8 bases matching TRBD1. V dropped 3 bases and J dropped 8; count of bases not matched to a gene: 5. The CDR3 length is 13 residues. Germline V gene data show CDR1 as LGHDT and CDR2 as YNNKEL (reference sequence). CDR3 sequence reads: CASSQGSGGGYTF. CDR3 bases: TGTGCCAGCAGCCAGGGGTCAGGGGGCGGCTACACCTTC.

The V call is TRBV7-2, the J call TRBJ2-7; 11 bases match TRBD1. In germline, CDR1 is SGHTA, CDR2 FQGNSA. This CDR3 comprises 14 residues. Germline trimming cut 6 bases from V and 3 bases from J; bases unmatched to any gene: 4. CDR3 residues: CASRWGQGGYEQYF. The CDR3 coding sequence is TGTGCCAGCAGGTGGGGACAGGGGGGCTACGAGCAGTACTTC.

The CDR3 bases are TGTGCCAGTAGTCCCCGGGACTCCCGCAGGGGATTTTCCGGGGAGCTGTTTTTT. This codes for CASSPRDSRRGFSGELFF. V usage is TRBV19 and J usage is TRBJ2-2; D could derive from TRBD1 or TRBD2 (6 bases each). The CDR3 totals 18 residues. Germline V lookup: CDR1 LNHDA, CDR2 SQIVND (reference sequence). The V end was cut by 5 bases, the J end by 6 bases, with 25 bases between. Filled out from reference TRBV19 and TRBJ2-2, the complete variable domain reads DGGITQSPKYLFRKEGQNVTLSCEQNLNHDAMYWYRQDPGQGLRLIYYSQIVNDFQKGDIAEGYSVSREKKESFPLTVTSAQKNPTAFYLCASSPRDSRRGFSGELFFGEGSRLTVL.

This clone was recorded only once. The chain couples TRBV28 to TRBJ1-1; unclear D gene. CDR3 length: 13 residues. V was pared by 3 bases and J by 0 bases, with 5 bases between. Germline values: CDR1 MDHEN, CDR2 SYDVKM. The CDR3 coding sequence is TGTGCCAGCAGTTTGGCTATGAACACTGAAGCTTTCTTT. Protein sequence: CASSLAMNTEAFF.

The chain couples TRBV7-2 to TRBJ2-7, with 10 bases that match TRBD1. Germline assignment: CDR1 SGHTA and CDR2 FQGNSA. This CDR3 comprises 14 residues. V was pared by 5 bases and J by 5 bases, with 6 bases of the junction left unmatched. Written as DNA, the CDR3 is TGTGCCAGCAGCGGGAGACAGGGGGCCCACGAGCAGTACTTC. This encodes CASSGRQGAHEQYF.

The chain carries TRBV19 and TRBJ2-7; D unclear. The CDR3 loop spans 14 amino acids. Per germline, CDR1 LNHDA and CDR2 SQIVND (reference sequence). Trimming pared 3 bases from V and 2 bases from J, leaving 11 bases between. The CDR3 bases are TGTGCCAGTAGTATTCGCCCCCCCGCCTACGAGCAGTACTTC. This sequence encodes CASSIRPPAYEQYF.

This clone has only a few counts. The chain has TRBV28 and TRBJ1-2; D remains unclear. The CDR3 totals 13 residues. V dropped 3 bases and J dropped 2 bases, with 7 bases sitting between them. Germline lookup yields CDR1 MDHEN and CDR2 SYDVKM. The CDR3 region is CASSFALNYGYTF. The CDR3 nucleotides are TGTGCCAGCAGTTTTGCACTGAACTATGGCTACACCTTC.

This chain joins TRBV15 and TRBJ2-3; D call uncertain. V was shortened by 0 bases and J by 3 bases, with 7 bases between the two germline ends. Germline loops: CDR1 LNHNV, CDR2 YYDKDF (reference sequence). CDR3 length: 14 residues. CDR3 in DNA: TGTGCCACCAGCAGAGAGGCGACAACAGATACGCAGTATTTT. As protein: CATSREATTDTQYF.

The chain is built from TRBV18 and TRBJ1-2; 7 bases align to TRBD1. V shed 6 bases and J 1 base; nucleotides not matched to a gene: 8. Germline CDR1 is KGHSH and CDR2 is LQKENI. The CDR3 contains 15 residues. The CDR3 DNA is TGTGCCAGCTCTTCCGGGACAGAGCTTAACTATGGCTACACCTTC. Protein sequence: CASSSGTELNYGYTF.

The chain carries TRBV18 and TRBJ2-3, with TRBD2 matching 13 bases. This CDR3 spans 16 amino acids. Trimming at V came to 3 bases and at J to 5 bases, leaving 5 bases not matched to a gene. The germline V gene has CDR1 KGHSH and CDR2 LQKENI. This CDR3 reads CASSPLLAGGQDTQYF. CDR3 nucleotide sequence: TGTGCCAGCTCACCTCTACTAGCGGGGGGGCAAGATACGCAGTATTTT.

V usage is TRBV2 and J usage is TRBJ2-3; no definite D call. This CDR3 comprises 11 residues. V lost 6 bases and J lost 2, with 3 bases in between. Germline CDR1 is SNHLY and CDR2 is FYNNEI. The CDR3 region has the DNA TGTGCCAGCAGAAACACAGATACGCAGTATTTT. This sequence encodes CASRNTDTQYF.

The J gene is TRBJ2-1, the V gene TRBV5-1, with a possible D match to TRBD2 (5 bases). CDR3 length: 12 amino acids. CDR1 and CDR2 (germline): SGHRS, YFSETQ. Trimming shortened V by 0 bases and J by 9 bases, and 7 bases separated the two germline ends. Here the CDR3 DNA reads TGCGCCAGCAGCTTGGACGCGGGTGAGCAGTTCTTC. Its translation: CASSLDAGEQFF.

CDR3: CASSQASSGFTAQETQYF. The DNA for the CDR3 is TGCGCCAGCAGCCAAGCAAGTTCCGGTTTTACCGCCCAAGAGACCCAGTACTTC. The chain combines TRBV4-1 with TRBJ2-5; the D is unclear. Germline V gene lookup returns CDR1 MGHRA and CDR2 YSYEKL. There are 18 residues in the CDR3. V lost 1 base, J lost 1 base, and 19 bases lay in between.

This clone was observed a few times. The chain links TRBV4-2 to TRBJ2-6; tentatively, D is TRBD1 (5 bases). The V gene's germline CDR1 is LGHNA and CDR2 YNFKEQ. V was clipped by 3 bases and J by 0 bases, with 9 bases between them. This CDR3 comprises 16 residues. Written as DNA, the CDR3 is TGTGCCAGCAGCCACGAAAGGGGCTCTGGGGCCAACGTCCTGACTTTC. Translated: CASSHERGSGANVLTF.

V usage is TRBV7-2 and J usage is TRBJ2-5, with 7 positions matching TRBD1. Germline assignment: CDR1 SGHTA and CDR2 FQGNSA. CDR3 size: 13 residues. V shed 6 bases and J 7 bases; nucleotides not matched to a gene: 8. The CDR3 bases are TGTGCCAGCAGAACAGGGGTCTTCGGGACCCAGTACTTC. This codes for CASRTGVFGTQYF.

The gene calls are TRBV3-1 (or the pseudogene TRBV3-2) and TRBJ1-4; maybe TRBD1 (6 bases). Germline lookup yields CDR1 LGHDT and CDR2 YNNKEL (reference sequence). The CDR3 runs 16 residues. Trimming removed 1 base from V and 11 bases from J, with 20 bases in between. In DNA form, the CDR3 reads TGTGCCAGCAGCCAAGGTGCCGCACGCCAGAGGGGGAAACTGTTTTTT. The encoded protein is CASSQGAARQRGKLFF.

This chain connects TRBV2 to TRBJ2-5; a weak D match, TRBD1 (7 bases). Germline lookup yields CDR1 SNHLY and CDR2 FYNNEI. V was cut by 3 bases and J by 7 bases, with 9 bases left in between. This CDR3 comprises 12 residues. CDR3 in DNA: TGTGCCAGCAGTGACCAGGGGGGGACCCAGTACTTC. Translated, it gives CASSDQGGTQYF. Full variable domain (outside the CDR3, taken from reference TRBV2 and TRBJ2-5): EPEVTQTPSHQVTQMGQEVILRCVPISNHLYFYWYRQILGQKVEFLVSFYNNEISEKSEIFDDQFSVERPDGSNFTLKIRSTKLEDSAMYFCASSDQGGTQYFGPGTRLLVL.

The chain links TRBV4-1 to TRBJ2-1, with D tentatively TRBD1 or TRBD2 (5 bases each). Trimming took off 4 bases at V and 6 bases at J, with 22 bases between the two ends. The CDR3 extends over 17 amino acids. Germline CDR1 and CDR2: MGHRA and YSYEKL. The CDR3 bases are TGCGCCAGCAGCCTATACCCCGGGGCGCAACCTCTCAATGAGCAGTTCTTC. Encoded protein: CASSLYPGAQPLNEQFF.

CDR3 in DNA: TGTGCCATCAGTGGAGACAGGTCTTTCAATGAGCAGTTCTTC. Its protein product is CAISGDRSFNEQFF. The V gene is TRBV10-3, the J gene TRBJ2-1, with D possibly being TRBD1 (6 bases). Trimming took off 4 bases at V and 6 bases at J, with 13 bases between the two ends. This CDR3 has 14 amino acids. The germline V gene has CDR1 ENHRY and CDR2 SYGVKD.

The genes are TRBV3-1 (or the pseudogene TRBV3-2) and TRBJ2-2; D unclear. With 4 bases removed from V and 7 bases from J, the gap between germline ends came to 10 bases. Germline CDR1 and CDR2: LGHDT and YNNKEL (reference sequence). The CDR3 is 13 residues long. This CDR3 reads CASSRPPGGELFF. The CDR3 DNA is TGTGCCAGCAGCCGGCCCCCCGGCGGGGAGCTGTTTTTT.